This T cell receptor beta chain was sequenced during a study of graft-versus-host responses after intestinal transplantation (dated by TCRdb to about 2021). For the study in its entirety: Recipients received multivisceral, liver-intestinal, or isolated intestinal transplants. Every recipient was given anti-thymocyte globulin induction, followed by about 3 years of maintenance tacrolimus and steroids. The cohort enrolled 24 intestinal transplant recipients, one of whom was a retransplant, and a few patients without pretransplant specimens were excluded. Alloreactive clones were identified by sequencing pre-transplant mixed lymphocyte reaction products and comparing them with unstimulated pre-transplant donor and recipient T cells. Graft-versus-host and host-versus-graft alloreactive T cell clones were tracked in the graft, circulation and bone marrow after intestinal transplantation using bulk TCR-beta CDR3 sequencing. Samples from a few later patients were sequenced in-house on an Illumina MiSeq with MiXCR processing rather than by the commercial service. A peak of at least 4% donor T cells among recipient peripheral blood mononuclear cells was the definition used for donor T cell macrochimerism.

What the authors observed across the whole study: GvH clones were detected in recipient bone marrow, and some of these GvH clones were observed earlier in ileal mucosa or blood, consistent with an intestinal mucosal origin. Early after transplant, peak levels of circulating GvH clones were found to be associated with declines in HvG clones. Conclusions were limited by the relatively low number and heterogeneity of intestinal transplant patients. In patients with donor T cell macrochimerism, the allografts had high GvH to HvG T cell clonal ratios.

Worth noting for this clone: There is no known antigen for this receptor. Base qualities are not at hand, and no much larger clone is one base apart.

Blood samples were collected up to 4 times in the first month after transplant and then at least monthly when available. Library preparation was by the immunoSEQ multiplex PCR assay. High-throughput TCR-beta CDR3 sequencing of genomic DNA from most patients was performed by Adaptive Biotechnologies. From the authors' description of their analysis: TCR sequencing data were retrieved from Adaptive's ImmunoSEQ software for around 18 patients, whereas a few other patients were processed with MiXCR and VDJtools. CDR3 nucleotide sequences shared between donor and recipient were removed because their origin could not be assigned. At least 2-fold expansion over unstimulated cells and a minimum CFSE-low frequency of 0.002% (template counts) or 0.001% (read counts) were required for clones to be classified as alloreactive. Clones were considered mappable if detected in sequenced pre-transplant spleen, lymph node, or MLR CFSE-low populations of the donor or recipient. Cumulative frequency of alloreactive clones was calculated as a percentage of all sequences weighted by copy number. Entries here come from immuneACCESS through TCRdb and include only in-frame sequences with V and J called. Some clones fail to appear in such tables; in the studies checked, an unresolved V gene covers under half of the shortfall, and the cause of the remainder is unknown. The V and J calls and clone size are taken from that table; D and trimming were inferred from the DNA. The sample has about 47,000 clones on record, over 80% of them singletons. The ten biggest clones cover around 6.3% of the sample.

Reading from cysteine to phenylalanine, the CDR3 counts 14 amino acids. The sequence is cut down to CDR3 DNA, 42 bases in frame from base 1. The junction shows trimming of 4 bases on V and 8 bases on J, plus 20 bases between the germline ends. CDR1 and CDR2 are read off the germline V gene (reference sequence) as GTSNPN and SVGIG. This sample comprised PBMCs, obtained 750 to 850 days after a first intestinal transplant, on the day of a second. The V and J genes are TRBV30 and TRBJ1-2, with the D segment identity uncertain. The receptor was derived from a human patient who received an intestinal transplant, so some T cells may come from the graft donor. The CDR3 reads CAWNGKAVQKGYTF. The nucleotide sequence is TGTGCCTGGAACGGTAAGGCAGTCCAGAAGGGCTACACCTTC.